The 15 T cell receptor beta chains reported below all come from one sample, sequenced in a study of blood T cell repertoires in COVID-19. TCRdb keeps only in-frame clones here, not all; method: immunoSEQ multiplex PCR. The sample shows 150,000 to 200,000 clones, just under 85% of them seen only once. Sequenced sample: peripheral blood. These receptors were obtained from an elderly woman with acute or convalescent COVID-19.

The chain employs TRBV21-1 and TRBJ1-1; TRBD1, the table's D call, lacks a check against the DNA. TRBV21-1 has pseudogene status. The CDR3 is 17 residues long. CDR3: CASSKEGQGSMNTEAFF. In nucleotides, the CDR3 is TGTGCCAGCAGCAAAGAAGGACAGGGCTCTATGAACACTGAAGCTTTCTTT.

V usage is TRBV24-1 and J usage is TRBJ2-3; TRBD2 matches 9 bases. The junction had 5 bases not matched to a gene; V was cut back by 5 bases and J by 0 bases. This CDR3 contains 16 residues. The germline gives CDR1 KGHDR, CDR2 SFDVKD. In nucleotides, the CDR3 is TGTGCCACCAGTGTTAGCGGGAGAACTAGCACAGATACGCAGTATTTT. Translated: CATSVSGRTSTDTQYF.

The chain carries TRBV3-1 (or the pseudogene TRBV3-2) and TRBJ1-2; tentatively, D is TRBD1 (6 bases). The CDR3 sequence is 13 residues long. V lost 4 bases, J lost 4 bases, and 10 bases lay in between. The V gene's germline CDR1 is LGHDT and CDR2 YNNKEL (reference sequence). In DNA form, the CDR3 reads TGTGCCAGCAGCCTTGGGGGCCTCTATGGCTACACCTTC. This sequence encodes CASSLGGLYGYTF.

The rearrangement uses TRBV5-4 and TRBJ1-2; the D is unclear. This CDR3 is built from 14 residues. V was clipped by 0 bases and J by 8 bases, with 14 bases between them. In germline, CDR1 is SGHNT, CDR2 YYREEE (reference sequence). The CDR3 loop is CASSLARGFSGYTF. In DNA, the CDR3 is TGTGCCAGCAGCTTGGCCCGGGGATTCTCGGGCTACACCTTC.

The chain carries TRBV7-2 and TRBJ1-2; 8 nucleotides match TRBD1. The CDR3 is 15 residues long. Losses at the gene ends were 2 bases for V and 7 bases for J; bases not matched to a gene: 9. CDR1 and CDR2 from the germline V gene are SGHTA and FQGNSA. This CDR3 is CASSLSAGGRTGYTF. CDR3 in DNA: TGTGCCAGCAGCTTATCGGCAGGGGGCAGGACTGGCTACACCTTC.

This chain connects TRBV6-6 to TRBJ2-7; D possibly corresponds to TRBD1 (7 bases). CDR3 length equals 14 residues. The V gene's germline CDR1 is MNHNY and CDR2 SVGAGI (reference sequence). Trimming removed 5 bases from V and 2 bases from J, with 13 bases in between. The CDR3 DNA follows: TGTGCCAGCAGTCCTGCGGGACAGACCTACGAGCAGTACTTC. Protein: CASSPAGQTYEQYF.

CDR3 DNA sequence: TGTGCCAGTAGTATAGGTAGCGGGAACAATGAGCAGTTCTTC. Translation gives CASSIGSGNNEQFF. The V and J genes are TRBV19 and TRBJ2-1, with 8 bases lining up with TRBD2. The germline CDR1 and CDR2 sequences are LNHDA and SQIVND (reference sequence). Trimming at V came to 1 base and at J to 5 bases, leaving 1 base not matched to a gene. The CDR3 consists of 14 residues.

The J gene is TRBJ1-1, the V gene TRBV9, with D possibly being TRBD1 (6 bases). Germline values: CDR1 SGDLS, CDR2 YYNGEE. The V end lost 0 bases, the J end lost 10 bases, and 16 bases lay between the germline ends. CDR3 length: 14 residues. The CDR3 region has the DNA TGTGCCAGCAGCGTAGGGATAGGGGGTAGGGGAGCTTTCTTT. This gives the protein CASSVGIGGRGAFF.

This clone has more than one count but fewer than ten. The V call is TRBV3-1 (or the pseudogene TRBV3-2), the J call TRBJ1-2; 8 nucleotides line up with TRBD1. There are 16 residues in the CDR3. In germline, CDR1 is LGHDT, CDR2 YNNKEL (reference sequence). J was trimmed by 7 bases and V by 0 bases; bases with no gene match: 10. The CDR3 loop is CASSQEEGTGIGGYTF. The CDR3 nucleotides are TGTGCCAGCAGCCAAGAAGAAGGGACAGGTATCGGTGGCTACACCTTC.

V and J are TRBV27 and TRBJ1-1; 11 bases match TRBD1. Germline trimming cut 6 bases from V and 5 bases from J; bases unmatched to any gene: 8. Germline CDR1 reads MNHEY; CDR2 reads SMNVEV (reference sequence). CDR3 size: 15 residues. The CDR3 DNA is TGTGCCAGCAGACCGGGACAGGGGGTTGGGACTGAAGCTTTCTTT. Translated: CASRPGQGVGTEAFF.

The chain uses TRBV5-1 and TRBJ2-5, with a weak D call TRBD1 (6 bases). The CDR3 contains 16 residues. Germline assignment: CDR1 SGHRS and CDR2 YFSETQ. Trimming shortened V by 3 bases and J by 5 bases, and 20 bases separated the two germline ends. CDR3 residues: CASSSRPTGFGETQYF. CDR3 nucleotide sequence: TGCGCCAGCAGCTCCCGTCCTACAGGGTTTGGGGAGACCCAGTACTTC.

The chain has TRBV30 and TRBJ2-7, with TRBD1 matching over 9 bases. Germline CDR1 GTSNPN, CDR2 SVGIG (reference sequence). V gave up 0 bases and J gave up 9 bases; unmatched junction bases: 9. CDR3 length equals 14 residues. The CDR3 protein is CAWSVGTGGYRQYF. The CDR3 DNA is TGTGCCTGGAGTGTAGGCACAGGGGGCTACCGGCAGTACTTC.

DNA of the CDR3: TGTGCCAGCAGCTCACGGACAGCGAACACTGAAGCTTTCTTT. The encoded protein is CASSSRTANTEAFF. The chain links TRBV5-4 to TRBJ1-1; possible D gene TRBD1, 6 bases. V was trimmed by 3 bases and J by 1 base, leaving 10 bases between them. Germline V gives CDR1 SGHNT, CDR2 YYREEE (reference sequence). The CDR3 loop spans 14 amino acids.

The chain uses TRBV3-1 (or the pseudogene TRBV3-2) and TRBJ1-2, with 8 bases lining up with TRBD1. J lost 0 bases, V lost 3 bases, and 12 bases had no gene match. Germline CDR1 and CDR2: LGHDT and YNNKEL (reference sequence). This CDR3 spans 18 amino acids. CDR3 sequence: CASSQRGTGGSSNYGYTF. The CDR3 region has the DNA TGTGCCAGCAGCCAGAGGGGAACAGGGGGATCCTCTAACTATGGCTACACCTTC.

J is TRBJ1-2 and V is TRBV27, with D perhaps TRBD1 (6 bases). CDR3 length equals 14 residues. CDR1 is MNHEY and CDR2 is SMNVEV in the germline V gene (reference sequence). Trimming took off 9 bases at V and 7 bases at J, with 21 bases between the two ends. CDR3 coding DNA: TGTGCCAGTAGAGCCCCCGGGGGGCAGGGTGGCTACACCTTC. Its translation: CASRAPGGQGGYTF.